This T cell receptor beta chain was recorded in a study of T cells in Graves' hyperthyroidism and ophthalmopathy. Study outcomes and limitations: Most thyroid clonotypes that were expanded above 0.001 also turned up in blood.

Authors of the study amplified TCR beta CDR3 regions from RNA transcripts. HTBI primers were the set used in a first-round RT-PCR of the TCR CDR3. From the multiplex PCR reads, TCRdb called clonotypes with MiXCR, one entry per CDR3 protein. The repertoire holds 350,000 to 400,000 distinct CDR3 sequences, 14% to 15% seen once, with over 25% in the top ten. In the case of this clonotype: Its specificity is unknown. An end of the junction does not agree with germline; a read error may underlie this.

Germline V gene data show CDR1 as MGHDK and CDR2 as SYGVNS. This CDR3 region has 16 residues. Sequencing was carried out using blood. The TCR sequence derives from a woman aged 25-40 years with Graves' hyperthyroidism. The chain uses TRBV25-1 and TRBJ2-1, with 9 nucleotides matching TRBD2. CDR3 nucleotides: TGTGCCAGCAGCGAATATATGGGACTAGCCGTAGATGAGCAGTTCTTC. This translates into CASSEYMGLAVDEQFF.